One sample yielded the 24 T cell receptor beta chains listed below, sequenced in a study of cytomegalovirus exposure and HLA in healthy donors (dated by TCRdb to about 2017). Library generation was performed with the immunoSEQ multiplex PCR assay. For the multiplex PCR, a mixture combining 60 forward primers for TCR Vbeta segments and 13 reverse primers for TCR Jbeta segments was used. In TCRdb, the immuneACCESS table is reduced to in-frame sequences with V and J assigned. These tables do not hold every clone; where another copy was compared, an unresolved V gene accounts for under half, and the others remain unexplained. This sample is represented by 160,000 or so clones; more than 65% of them were singletons. The ten largest clones take up 1.3% of the sample. The sequenced sample was PBMCs. The receptors here all came from a young man in good health and CMV-seronegative.

This clone was detected a few times. This sequence joins TRBV5-6 and TRBJ1-5; TRBD1 agrees at 10 bases. This CDR3 is 19 amino acids long. The junction had 9 bases not matched to a gene; V was cut back by 0 bases and J by 0 bases. Per the germline V gene, CDR1 is SGHDT and CDR2 is YYEEEE. The CDR3: CASSLGPGQGLISNQPQHF. The CDR3 DNA follows: TGTGCCAGCAGCTTGGGGCCGGGACAGGGGTTGATTAGCAATCAGCCCCAGCATTTT.

The J gene is TRBJ2-7, the V gene TRBV7-3, with 8 bases fitting TRBD2. This CDR3 is 14 amino acids long. The V segment lost 5 bases and the J segment 0 bases; nucleotides outside the gene matches: 3. Germline V gene lookup returns CDR1 SGHTA and CDR2 FQGTGA. CDR3 DNA sequence: TGTGCCAGCAGCCCCGGGGGGGCCTCCTACGAGCAGTACTTC. Its protein product is CASSPGGASYEQYF.

In DNA form, the CDR3 reads TGTGCCAGCAGTGATTTACAGGGGGCCCTCTACGAGCAGTACTTC. Encoded protein: CASSDLQGALYEQYF. V and J are TRBV6-1 and TRBJ2-7; 9 bases fit TRBD1. Trimming cost V 3 bases and J 3 bases; bases outside gene matches: 6. Germline V CDR1 and CDR2: MNHNS, SASEGT. The CDR3 runs 15 residues.

In its sample, this clone was seen once. The chain links TRBV4-3 to TRBJ2-1; possible D gene TRBD2, 5 bases. This CDR3 has 17 residues. The germline gives CDR1 LGHNA, CDR2 YSLEER. The V gene lost 3 bases and the J gene lost 4 bases, with 19 bases spanning the gap. The CDR3 loop is CASSQDLSRAEYNEQFF. CDR3 bases: TGCGCCAGCAGCCAGGATTTGTCGAGGGCCGAGTACAATGAGCAGTTCTTC.

This chain's CDR3 is CASSFHSNEKLFF. The CDR3 DNA reads TGTGCCAGCAGTTTCCACTCTAATGAAAAACTGTTTTTT. The chain couples TRBV27 to TRBJ1-4, with D uncertain. CDR1 is MNHEY and CDR2 is SMNVEV in the germline V gene (reference sequence). CDR3 length equals 13 residues. The ends were cut back, 3 bases at V and 3 bases at J, with 5 bases in the middle. Looking up the rest from reference TRBV27 and TRBJ1-4 gives the full variable domain: EAQVTQNPRYLITVTGKKLTVTCSQNMNHEYMSWYRQDPGLGLRQIYYSMNVEVTDKGDVPEGYKVSRKEKRNFPLILESPSPNQTSLYFCASSFHSNEKLFFGSGTQLSVL.

The J gene is TRBJ2-5, the V gene TRBV7-2; the match to TRBD2 covers 7 bases. Germline lookup yields CDR1 SGHTA and CDR2 FQGNSA. The CDR3 covers 16 residues. Trimming removed 3 bases from V and 5 bases from J; junction bases left unmatched: 12. CDR3 DNA: TGTGCCAGCAGCTTTCCCGTCCTTGGGGGGGGTGAGACCCAGTACTTC. Translated, it gives CASSFPVLGGGETQYF.

This clone was recorded once. The rearrangement links TRBV29-1 to TRBJ2-2, with TRBD1 matching over 7 bases. Germline V CDR1 and CDR2: SQVTM, ANQGSEA. Losses at the gene ends were 7 bases for V and 2 bases for J; bases not matched to a gene: 10. This CDR3 is 15 amino acids long. The CDR3 DNA reads as TGCAGCGCAGTGCCGGGACAGAGTAACACCGGGGAGCTGTTTTTT. This translates into CSAVPGQSNTGELFF.

A single count supports this clone. The chain links TRBV19 to TRBJ2-7, with a possible D match to TRBD1 (6 bases). CDR3 length equals 14 residues. V was cut by 6 bases and J by 0 bases, with 12 bases left in between. The germline gives CDR1 LNHDA, CDR2 SQIVND (reference sequence). CDR3 sequence reads: CASRRARGSYEQYF. The CDR3 nucleotides are TGTGCCAGTAGGCGAGCCAGGGGCTCCTACGAGCAGTACTTC. Combining the CDR3 with reference TRBV19 and TRBJ2-7 gives the whole variable domain DGGITQSPKYLFRKEGQNVTLSCEQNLNHDAMYWYRQDPGQGLRLIYYSQIVNDFQKGDIAEGYSVSREKKESFPLTVTSAQKNPTAFYLCASRRARGSYEQYFGPGTRLTVT.

The chain combines TRBV28 with TRBJ1-5; 8 bases fit TRBD1. The CDR3 extends over 13 amino acids. The germline V gene encodes CDR1 MDHEN and CDR2 SYDVKM. The V gene end was trimmed by 5 bases and the J gene end by 6 bases; junction bases not matched to a gene: 3. CDR3 loop: CASSPGGPQPQHF. CDR3 DNA: TGTGCCAGCAGTCCAGGGGGCCCTCAGCCCCAGCATTTT.

The chain links TRBV5-1 to TRBJ1-2, with D perhaps matching TRBD1 (6 bases). The CDR3 sequence is 13 residues long. Germline-derived CDR1 and CDR2 are SGHRS and YFSETQ. V gave up 1 base and J gave up 8 bases, with 12 bases separating them. The CDR3 sequence is CASSLNTGLGYTF. CDR3 in DNA: TGCGCCAGCAGCTTGAACACAGGGTTAGGCTACACCTTC. Filled out from reference TRBV5-1 and TRBJ1-2, the complete variable domain reads KAGVTQTPRYLIKTRGQQVTLSCSPISGHRSVSWYQQTPGQGLQFLFEYFSETQRNKGNFPGRFSGRQFSNSRSEMNVSTLELGDSALYLCASSLNTGLGYTFGSGTRLTVV.

The V and J genes are TRBV5-1 and TRBJ1-6; 8 bases align to TRBD1. Germline CDR1 and CDR2: SGHRS and YFSETQ. The CDR3 totals 14 residues. V dropped 4 bases and J dropped 8; count of bases not matched to a gene: 5. CDR3 sequence: CASSAGQDHSPLHF. The CDR3 coding sequence is TGCGCCAGCAGCGCGGGACAGGACCATTCACCCCTCCACTTT.

The CDR3 DNA is TGTGCCAGCAGCTTCGGGGGTGGCACTGAAGCTTTCTTT. It translates to CASSFGGGTEAFF. The rearrangement links TRBV11-2 to TRBJ1-1; possibly TRBD1 for D (5 bases). V was pared by 3 bases and J by 4 bases, with 9 bases between. CDR1 is SGHAT, CDR2 FQNNGV, per germline. CDR3 length: 13 amino acids.

This clone was detected a few times. The rearrangement links TRBV5-1 to TRBJ1-1; the D gene is possibly TRBD1 (5 bases). The V gene lost 4 bases and the J gene lost 11 bases, with 27 bases spanning the gap. CDR1 SGHRS and CDR2 YFSETQ come from the germline V gene. This CDR3 is built from 16 residues. CDR3 sequence (DNA): TGCGCCAGCAGCCCCGGAAGGGGTGGCCAGGGAGGGGTGGCTTTCTTT. It specifies CASSPGRGGQGGVAFF.

The chain has TRBV5-1 and TRBJ2-7; 7 nucleotides match TRBD1. Germline trimming cut 4 bases from V and 0 bases from J; bases unmatched to any gene: 4. CDR3 size: 14 residues. Germline V gene data show CDR1 as SGHRS and CDR2 as YFSETQ. The CDR3 is CASSPRDSSYEQYF. DNA of the CDR3: TGCGCCAGCAGCCCCCGGGACAGCTCCTACGAGCAGTACTTC.

The chain links TRBV11-1 to TRBJ2-7; no clear D. In germline, CDR1 is SGHAT, CDR2 FQDESV (reference sequence). The CDR3 has 13 amino acids. Trimming stripped 2 bases from V and 3 bases from J, with 8 bases between. CDR3: CASSLPVNYEQYF. In DNA, the CDR3 is TGTGCCAGCAGCTTACCGGTAAACTACGAGCAGTACTTC. The full variable domain, its missing parts supplied by reference TRBV11-1 and TRBJ2-7, is EAEVAQSPRYKITEKSQAVAFWCDPISGHATLYWYRQILGQGPELLVQFQDESVVDDSQLPKDRFSAERLKGVDSTLKIQPAELGDSAMYLCASSLPVNYEQYFGPGTRLTVT.

The J gene is TRBJ2-1, the V gene TRBV6-5, with D perhaps TRBD1 (8 bases). The V gene lost 5 bases and the J gene lost 12 bases, with 11 bases spanning the gap. CDR1 and CDR2 from the germline V gene are MNHEY and SVGAGI. CDR3 length equals 11 residues. Written as DNA, the CDR3 is TGTGCCAGCAGTAGCGGGACAGGGCAGTTCTTC. Residues: CASSSGTGQFF.

The chain uses TRBV6-1 and TRBJ1-2; TRBD1 matches at 7 bases. Trimming removed 8 bases from V and 4 bases from J; junction bases left unmatched: 7. In germline, CDR1 is MNHNS, CDR2 SASEGT. The CDR3 has 13 amino acids. The CDR3 sequence is CASFPTGFYGYTF. The DNA of the CDR3 is TGTGCCAGCTTCCCGACAGGGTTCTATGGCTACACCTTC.

The chain recombines TRBV28 with TRBJ2-7, with a tentative D call TRBD1 (6 bases). CDR1 is MDHEN, CDR2 SYDVKM, per germline. CDR3 length: 13 residues. V shed 4 bases and J shed 5 bases, with 12 bases lying between them. The CDR3 sequence: CASSYQGPNEQYF. The CDR3 DNA reads TGTGCCAGCAGTTACCAGGGGCCGAACGAGCAGTACTTC.

This clone appeared a few times. The gene calls are TRBV4-3 and TRBJ1-2; D is perhaps TRBD1 (6 bases). Germline CDR1 is LGHNA and CDR2 is YSLEER. The V gene lost 0 bases and the J gene lost 4 bases, with 15 bases spanning the gap. The CDR3 is 16 residues long. DNA for the CDR3: TGCGCCAGCAGCCAAGATTACACAGGGCAAGCCTATGGCTACACCTTC. This encodes CASSQDYTGQAYGYTF.

The chain is built from TRBV5-8 and TRBJ2-5; a weak D match, TRBD2 (5 bases). V was trimmed by 4 bases and J by 5 bases, leaving 15 bases between them. CDR1 and CDR2 (germline): SGHTS, YDEGEE. The CDR3 has 14 amino acids. The CDR3 protein is CASSPGGRGETQYF. The DNA for the CDR3 is TGTGCCAGCAGCCCCGGCGGGCGAGGGGAGACCCAGTACTTC.

This chain connects TRBV29-1 to TRBJ2-7, with D tentatively TRBD1 (6 bases). CDR3 length: 13 residues. In germline, CDR1 is SQVTM, CDR2 ANQGSEA. Trimming cost V 5 bases and J 3 bases, with 14 bases left between them. The chain's CDR3 is CSVRVPDSYEQYF. Here the CDR3 DNA reads TGCAGCGTTCGAGTGCCGGACAGCTACGAGCAGTACTTC.

This clone occurred a few times. Other nucleotide sequences from this sample produce the same CDR3. The chain is built from TRBV28 and TRBJ1-5; the match to TRBD1 covers 8 bases. The CDR3 has 17 residues. Germline assignment: CDR1 MDHEN and CDR2 SYDVKM. J lost 7 bases, V lost 6 bases, and 17 bases had no gene match. Here the CDR3 reads CASSPGADRGVWQPQHF. CDR3 bases: TGTGCCAGCAGCCCCGGGGCCGACAGGGGAGTATGGCAGCCCCAGCATTTT.

The genes are TRBV7-6 and TRBJ2-3, with no clear D. The CDR3 is made up of 14 amino acids. Germline V gene data show CDR1 as SGHVS and CDR2 as FNYEAQ. The germline V and J ends were trimmed by 2 bases and 6 bases, with 12 bases remaining between them. The CDR3 DNA reads TGTGCCAGCAGCTTAATGAAAACTCGGGATACGCAGTATTTT. This codes for CASSLMKTRDTQYF. The whole variable domain, remainder taken from reference TRBV7-6 and TRBJ2-3, is GAGVSQSPRYKVTKRGQDVALRCDPISGHVSLYWYRQALGQGPEFLTYFNYEAQQDKSGLPNDRFSAERPEGSISTLTIQRTEQRDSAMYRCASSLMKTRDTQYFGPGTRLTVL.

This clone has just a few counts. The genes are TRBV28 and TRBJ1-2; the D is unclear. The CDR3 loop spans 11 amino acids. Per the germline V gene, CDR1 is MDHEN and CDR2 is SYDVKM. Trimming took 10 bases from V and 4 from J, leaving 10 bases between them. CDR3 amino acids: CATSSGYGYTF. CDR3 DNA sequence: TGTGCCACCTCCTCGGGCTATGGCTACACCTTC.